This T cell receptor (beta chain) emerged from a study of blood T cell repertoires in COVID-19. Background on the study: PBMCs, B-cell-depleted T cells, or T cells provided the cDNA or gDNA that made up the material.

Germline trimming cut 6 bases from V and 3 bases from J; bases unmatched to any gene: 5. The length of the CDR3 is 13 residues. CDR1 and CDR2 from the germline V gene are MDHEN and SYDVKM. Methods used by the authors: The assay estimated nucleated cells by amplifying reference gene primers. TCRdb's table, derived via immunoSEQ multiplex PCR, lists solely in-frame clones and lacks some. V and J calls plus clone size are reproduced from that table; the DNA served to infer D and trimming. Of 140,000 or so clones in the sample, approximately 87% were seen once. Participants reported their clinical history, and cohort assignment relied on those reports. Symptom resolution, clearance, or two negative PCRs marked donors in Cohort 3 as recovered.

This sequence joins TRBV28 and TRBJ2-7; TRBD2 matches 7 bases. Sequenced sample: PBMCs or T cells enriched from blood (not recorded which). This TCR derives from a man aged 60 to 75 who had recovered from COVID-19. CDR3 bases: TGTGCCAGCAGCTCCCGGGACTACTACGAGCAGTACTTC. It yields the protein CASSSRDYYEQYF.